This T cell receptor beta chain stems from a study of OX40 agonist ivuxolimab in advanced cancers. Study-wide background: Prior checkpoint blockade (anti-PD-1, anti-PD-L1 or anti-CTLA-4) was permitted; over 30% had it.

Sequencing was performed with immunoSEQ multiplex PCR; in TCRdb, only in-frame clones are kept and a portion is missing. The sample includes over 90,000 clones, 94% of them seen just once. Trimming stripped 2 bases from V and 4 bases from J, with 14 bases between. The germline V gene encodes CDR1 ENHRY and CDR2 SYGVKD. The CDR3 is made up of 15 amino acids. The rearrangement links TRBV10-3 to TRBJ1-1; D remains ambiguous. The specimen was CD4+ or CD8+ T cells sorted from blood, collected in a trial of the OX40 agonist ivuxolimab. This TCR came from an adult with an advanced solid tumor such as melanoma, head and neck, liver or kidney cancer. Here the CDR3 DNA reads TGTGCCATCAGTGAGGAAGAGGGCGGGTCCACTGAAGCTTTCTTT. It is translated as CAISEEEGGSTEAFF.